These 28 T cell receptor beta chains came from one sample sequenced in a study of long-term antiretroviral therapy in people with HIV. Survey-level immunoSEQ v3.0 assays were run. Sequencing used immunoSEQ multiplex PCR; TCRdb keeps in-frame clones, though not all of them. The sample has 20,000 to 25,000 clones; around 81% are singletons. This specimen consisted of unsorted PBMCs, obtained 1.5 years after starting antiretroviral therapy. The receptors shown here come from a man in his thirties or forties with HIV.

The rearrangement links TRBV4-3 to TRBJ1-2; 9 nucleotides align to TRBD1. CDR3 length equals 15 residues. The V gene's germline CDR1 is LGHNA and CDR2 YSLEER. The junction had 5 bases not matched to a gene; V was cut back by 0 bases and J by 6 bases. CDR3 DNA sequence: TGCGCCAGCAGCCAAGATACCCGGACAGGGGATGGCTACACCTTC. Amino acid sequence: CASSQDTRTGDGYTF.

The CDR3 region is CASSTGGLVRDHTEAFF. The CDR3 coding sequence is TGTGCCAGCTCGACAGGGGGGTTGGTCCGGGACCACACTGAAGCTTTCTTT. The chain couples TRBV13 to TRBJ1-1; 9 nucleotides match TRBD1. The V gene end was trimmed by 8 bases and the J gene end by 3 bases; junction bases not matched to a gene: 16. This CDR3 region has 17 residues. Germline-derived CDR1 and CDR2 are PRHDT and FYEKMQ (reference sequence).

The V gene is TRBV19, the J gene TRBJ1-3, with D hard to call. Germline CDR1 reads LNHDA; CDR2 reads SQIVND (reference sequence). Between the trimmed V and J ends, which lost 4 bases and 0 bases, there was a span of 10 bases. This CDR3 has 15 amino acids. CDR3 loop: CASSRDRDSGNTIYF. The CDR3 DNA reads TGTGCCAGTAGTAGAGACCGAGACTCTGGAAACACCATATATTTT.

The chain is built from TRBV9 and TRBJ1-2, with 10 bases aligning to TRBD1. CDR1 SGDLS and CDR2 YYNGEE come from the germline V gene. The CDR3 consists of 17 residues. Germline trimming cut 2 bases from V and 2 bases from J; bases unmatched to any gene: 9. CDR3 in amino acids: CASSVSGTGEANYGYTF. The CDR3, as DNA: TGTGCCAGCAGCGTTTCCGGGACAGGGGAGGCCAACTATGGCTACACCTTC.

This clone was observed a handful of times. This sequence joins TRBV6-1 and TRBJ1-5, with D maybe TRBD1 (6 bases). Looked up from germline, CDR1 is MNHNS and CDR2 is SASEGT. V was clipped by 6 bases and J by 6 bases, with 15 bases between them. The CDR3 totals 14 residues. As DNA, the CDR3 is TGTGCCAGCAGGAAACAGGGTTCGGGTCAGCCCCAGCATTTT. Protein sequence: CASRKQGSGQPQHF.

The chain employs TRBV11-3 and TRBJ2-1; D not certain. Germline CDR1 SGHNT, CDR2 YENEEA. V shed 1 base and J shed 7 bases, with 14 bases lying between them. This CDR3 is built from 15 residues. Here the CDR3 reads CASSLGLGPENEQFF. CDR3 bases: TGTGCCAGCAGCTTAGGGTTGGGCCCTGAGAATGAGCAGTTCTTC.

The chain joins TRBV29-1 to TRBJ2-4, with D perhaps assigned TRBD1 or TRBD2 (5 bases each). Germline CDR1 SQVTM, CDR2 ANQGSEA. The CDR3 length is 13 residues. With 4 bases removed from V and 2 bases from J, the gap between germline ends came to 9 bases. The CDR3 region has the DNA TGCAGCGTTGTAAAGGGACCCAAAAACATTCAGTACTTC. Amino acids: CSVVKGPKNIQYF.

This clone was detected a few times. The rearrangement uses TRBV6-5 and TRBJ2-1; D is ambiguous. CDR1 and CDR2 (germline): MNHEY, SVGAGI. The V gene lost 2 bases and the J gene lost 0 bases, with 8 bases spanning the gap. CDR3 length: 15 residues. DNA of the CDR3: TGTGCCAGCAGTTACAGGCAGAGCTCCTACAATGAGCAGTTCTTC. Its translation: CASSYRQSSYNEQFF.

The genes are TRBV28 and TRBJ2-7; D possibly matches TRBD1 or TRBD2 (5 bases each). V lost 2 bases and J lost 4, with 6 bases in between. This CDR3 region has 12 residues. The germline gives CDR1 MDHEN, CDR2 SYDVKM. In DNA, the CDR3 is TGTGCCAGCAGTTTAGGGGGATACGAGCAGTACTTC. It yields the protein CASSLGGYEQYF.

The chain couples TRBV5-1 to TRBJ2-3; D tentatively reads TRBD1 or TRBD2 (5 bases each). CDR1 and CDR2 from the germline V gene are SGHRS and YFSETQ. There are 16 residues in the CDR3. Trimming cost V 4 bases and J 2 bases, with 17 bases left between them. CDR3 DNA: TGCGCCAGCAGCCCTCCCGGGACCCTGGCCACAGATACGCAGTATTTT. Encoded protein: CASSPPGTLATDTQYF.

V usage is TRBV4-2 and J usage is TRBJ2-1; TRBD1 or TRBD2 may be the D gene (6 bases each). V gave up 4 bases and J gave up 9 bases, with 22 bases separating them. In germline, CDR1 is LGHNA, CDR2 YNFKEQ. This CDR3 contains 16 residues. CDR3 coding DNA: TGTGCCAGCAGCCCTAAAGGGGGGCAGGGCGGAGGTGAGCAGTTCTTC. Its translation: CASSPKGGQGGGEQFF.

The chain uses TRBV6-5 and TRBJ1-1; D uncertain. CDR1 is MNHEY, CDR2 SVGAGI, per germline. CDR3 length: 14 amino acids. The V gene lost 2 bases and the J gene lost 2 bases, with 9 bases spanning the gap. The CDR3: CASSYRQENTEAFF. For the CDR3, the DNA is TGTGCCAGCAGTTACAGGCAGGAAAACACTGAAGCTTTCTTT.

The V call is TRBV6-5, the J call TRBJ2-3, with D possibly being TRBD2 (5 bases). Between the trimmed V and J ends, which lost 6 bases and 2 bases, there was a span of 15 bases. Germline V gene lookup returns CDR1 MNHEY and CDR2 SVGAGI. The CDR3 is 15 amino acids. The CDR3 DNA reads TGTGCCAGCAGCACTCCAGCGGCTAACACAGATACGCAGTATTTT. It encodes CASSTPAANTDTQYF.

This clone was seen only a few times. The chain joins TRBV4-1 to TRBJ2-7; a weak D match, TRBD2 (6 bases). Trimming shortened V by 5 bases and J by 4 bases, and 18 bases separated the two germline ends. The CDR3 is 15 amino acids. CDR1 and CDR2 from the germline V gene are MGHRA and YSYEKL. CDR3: CASSEWGSGSYEQYF. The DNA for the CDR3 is TGCGCCAGCAGCGAATGGGGCAGCGGGTCGTACGAGCAGTACTTC.

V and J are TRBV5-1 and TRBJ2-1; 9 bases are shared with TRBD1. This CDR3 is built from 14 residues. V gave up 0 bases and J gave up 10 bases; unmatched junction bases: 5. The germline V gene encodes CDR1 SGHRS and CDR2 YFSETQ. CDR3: CASSLARDRVEQFF. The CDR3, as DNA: TGCGCCAGCAGCTTGGCCAGGGACAGGGTAGAGCAGTTCTTC.

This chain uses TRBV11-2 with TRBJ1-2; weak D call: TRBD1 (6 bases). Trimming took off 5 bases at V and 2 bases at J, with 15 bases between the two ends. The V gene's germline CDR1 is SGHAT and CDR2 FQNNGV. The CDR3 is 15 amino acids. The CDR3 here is CASSSETGYNYGYTF. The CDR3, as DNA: TGTGCCAGCAGCAGCGAAACAGGGTACAACTATGGCTACACCTTC.

The CDR3 DNA reads TGCAGCGCCATGAAGAGCGGGGGCACTGAAGCTTTCTTT. Translated, it gives CSAMKSGGTEAFF. The V gene is TRBV29-1, the J gene TRBJ1-1, with D possibly matching TRBD1 (5 bases). The germline gives CDR1 SQVTM, CDR2 ANQGSEA. CDR3 length equals 13 residues. V was trimmed by 7 bases and J by 4 bases, leaving 16 bases between them.

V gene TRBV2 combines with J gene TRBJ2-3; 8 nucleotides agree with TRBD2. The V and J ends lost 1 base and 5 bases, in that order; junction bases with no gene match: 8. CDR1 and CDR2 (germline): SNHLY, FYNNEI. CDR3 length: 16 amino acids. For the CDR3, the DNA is TGTGCCAGCAGTGAAGGGCGGGGGGAAGTGGGAGATACGCAGTATTTT. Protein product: CASSEGRGEVGDTQYF.

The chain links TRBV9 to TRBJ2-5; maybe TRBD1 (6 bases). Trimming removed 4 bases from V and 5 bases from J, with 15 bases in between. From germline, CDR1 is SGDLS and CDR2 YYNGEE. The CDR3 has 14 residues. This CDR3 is CASSPHRVSETQYF. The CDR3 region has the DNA TGTGCCAGCAGCCCCCACAGGGTCTCCGAGACCCAGTACTTC.

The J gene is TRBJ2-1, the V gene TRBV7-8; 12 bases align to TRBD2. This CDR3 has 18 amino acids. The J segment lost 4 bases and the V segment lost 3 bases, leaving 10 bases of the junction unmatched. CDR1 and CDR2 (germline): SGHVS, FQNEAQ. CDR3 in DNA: TGTGCCAGCAGCTTTGGGCTAGCGGGAGGGCCAGGGTACAATGAGCAGTTCTTC. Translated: CASSFGLAGGPGYNEQFF.

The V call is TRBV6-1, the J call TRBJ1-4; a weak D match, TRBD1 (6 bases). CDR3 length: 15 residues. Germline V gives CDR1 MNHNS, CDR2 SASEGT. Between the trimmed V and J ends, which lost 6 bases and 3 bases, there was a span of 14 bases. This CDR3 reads CASRQGTTPNEKLFF. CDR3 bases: TGTGCCAGCAGACAAGGGACAACCCCTAATGAAAAACTGTTTTTT.

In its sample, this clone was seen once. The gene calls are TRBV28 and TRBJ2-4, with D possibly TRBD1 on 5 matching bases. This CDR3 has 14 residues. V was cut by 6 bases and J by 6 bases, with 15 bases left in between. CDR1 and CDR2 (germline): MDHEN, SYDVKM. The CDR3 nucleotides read TGTGCCAGCAGAGCTCCAGGGTTGGGAAACATTCAGTACTTC. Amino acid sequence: CASRAPGLGNIQYF.

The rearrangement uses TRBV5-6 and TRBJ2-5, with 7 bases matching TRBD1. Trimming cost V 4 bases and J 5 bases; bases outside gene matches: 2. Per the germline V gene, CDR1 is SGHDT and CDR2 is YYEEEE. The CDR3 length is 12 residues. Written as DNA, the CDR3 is TGTGCCAGCAGCCTACAGGGGGAGACCCAGTACTTC. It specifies CASSLQGETQYF. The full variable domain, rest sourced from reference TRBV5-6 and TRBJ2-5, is DAGVTQSPTHLIKTRGQQVTLRCSPKSGHDTVSWYQQALGQGPQFIFQYYEEEERQRGNFPDRFSGHQFPNYSSELNVNALLLGDSALYLCASSLQGETQYFGPGTRLLVL.

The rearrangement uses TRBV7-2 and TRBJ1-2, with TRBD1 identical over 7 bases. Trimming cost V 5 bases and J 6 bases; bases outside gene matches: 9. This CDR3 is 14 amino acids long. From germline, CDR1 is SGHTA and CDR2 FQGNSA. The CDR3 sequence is CASSDYRGSHGYTF. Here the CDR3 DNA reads TGTGCCAGCAGCGACTACAGGGGATCCCATGGCTACACCTTC.

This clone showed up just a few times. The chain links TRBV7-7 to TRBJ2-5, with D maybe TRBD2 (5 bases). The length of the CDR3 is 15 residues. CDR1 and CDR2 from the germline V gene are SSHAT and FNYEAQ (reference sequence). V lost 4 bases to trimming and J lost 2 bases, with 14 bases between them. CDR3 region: CASSSGRTFQETQYF. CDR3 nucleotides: TGTGCCAGCAGCTCAGGACGGACTTTTCAAGAGACCCAGTACTTC.

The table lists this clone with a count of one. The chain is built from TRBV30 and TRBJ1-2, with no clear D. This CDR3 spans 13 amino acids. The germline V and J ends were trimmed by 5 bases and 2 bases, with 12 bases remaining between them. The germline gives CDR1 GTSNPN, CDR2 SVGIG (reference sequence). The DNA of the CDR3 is TGTGCCTGGGCTGATGAGTCCAACTATGGCTACACCTTC. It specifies CAWADESNYGYTF.

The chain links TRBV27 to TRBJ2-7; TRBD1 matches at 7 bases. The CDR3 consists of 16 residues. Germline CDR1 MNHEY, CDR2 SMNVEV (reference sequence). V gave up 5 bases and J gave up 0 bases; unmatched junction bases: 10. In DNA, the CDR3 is TGTGCCAGCAGTCCCCGGACAGGACTGAGCTCCTACGAGCAGTACTTC. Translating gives CASSPRTGLSSYEQYF.

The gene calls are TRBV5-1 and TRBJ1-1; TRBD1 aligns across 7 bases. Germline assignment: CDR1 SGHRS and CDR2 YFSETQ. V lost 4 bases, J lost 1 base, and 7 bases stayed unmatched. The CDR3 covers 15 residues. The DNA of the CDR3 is TGCGCCAGCAGCGCAACACAGGGGCCGAACACTGAAGCTTTCTTT. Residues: CASSATQGPNTEAFF.